Listed below are T cell receptor beta chains from one sample, sequenced in a study of blood T cell repertoires in COVID-19. TCRdb keeps only in-frame clones here, not all; method: immunoSEQ multiplex PCR. The repertoire has some 56,000 clones, 73% of them found once; the top ten carry less than 20%. Sequences were obtained from peripheral blood. The receptors derive from a woman in her fifties or sixties with active or convalescent COVID-19. Both conserved end residues are part of each CDR3. The D gene is left open where the match is weak. Size is omitted from some rows. Given values are once, few, many or a class for expanded clones.

j_call clone_size d_call v_call cdr3_nt cdr3_aa
TRBJ2-2 . TRBD2 TRBV6-6 TGTGCCAGCAGTTACGGGGGGGTGAGCACCGGGGAGCTGTTTTTT CASSYGGVSTGELFF
TRBJ2-7 . . TRBV5-1 TGCGCCAGCAGCTTGGGTAGCTGGGACGAGCAGTACTTC CASSLGSWDEQYF
TRBJ2-1 . . TRBV6-1 TGTGCCAGCAGTGAAAGTTTACTGCGGGAGCAGTTCTTC CASSESLLREQFF
TRBJ2-1 once . TRBV27 TGTGCCAGCAGGCTTACTACCGACGGGGAGCAGTTCTTC CASRLTTDGEQFF
TRBJ2-7 . . TRBV6-5 TGTGCCAGTGGAGTTCGGGCCTACGAGCAGTACTTC CASGVRAYEQYF
TRBJ2-7 . . TRBV5-6 TGTGCCAGCAGCTTGCGGGGTTCCTACGAGCAGTACTTC CASSLRGSYEQYF
TRBJ2-3 . TRBD1 TRBV27 TGTGCCAGCAGTTCAAACCCCGGGACAGGGGGCAGCACAGATACGCAGTATTTT CASSSNPGTGGSTDTQYF
TRBJ2-7 . . TRBV11-2 TGTGCCAGCAGCTTAGGGGCAGTTTACGAGCAGTACTTC CASSLGAVYEQYF
TRBJ2-5 . TRBD1 TRBV6-1 TGTGCCAGCAGTGAAGTTGGACAGGGCGAGACCCAGTACTTC CASSEVGQGETQYF
TRBJ1-6 few . TRBV5-8 TGTGCCAGCAGCTACCAAACAGGGAATTCACCCCTCCACTTT CASSYQTGNSPLHF
TRBJ2-3 . . TRBV2 TGTGCCAGCAGTAGCGGCGGGGGGACAGGGAGGACAGATACGCAGTATTTT CASSSGGGTGRTDTQYF
TRBJ2-5 . TRBD1 TRBV7-9 TGTGCCAGCAGCCCAAGGGGGCCAGAGACCCAGTACTTC CASSPRGPETQYF
TRBJ2-2 . . TRBV6-5 TGTGCCAGCAGTTACTTCCACGACGGGGACACCGGGGAGCTGTTTTTT CASSYFHDGDTGELFF
TRBJ1-4 . TRBD1 TRBV6-4 TGTGCCAGCAGTGCCGGACAGGGACCTAATGAAAAACTGTTTTTT CASSAGQGPNEKLFF
TRBJ1-6 . TRBD1 TRBV6-5 TGTGCCAGCAATACAGGGGGCCGTAATTCACCCCTCCACTTT CASNTGGRNSPLHF
TRBJ1-1 . TRBD1 TRBV18 TGTGCCAGCTCACAGGGGACAGGGAACACTGAAGCTTTCTTT CASSQGTGNTEAFF
TRBJ2-6 . . TRBV19 TGTGCCAGTAGTGGTGTGAGTGGGGCCAACGTCCTGACTTTC CASSGVSGANVLTF
TRBJ2-1 . TRBD2 TRBV12-3/TRBV12-4 TGTGCCAGCAGTACTAGCGGTGAGCAGTTCTTC CASSTSGEQFF
TRBJ2-1 few TRBD1 TRBV5-1 TGCGCCAGCAGCTTGACGGGGGACAGGGAGCAGTTCTTC CASSLTGDREQFF
TRBJ2-7 . . TRBV30 TGTGCCTGGAGTGTACCGGGTGACTCCTACGAGCAGTACTTC CAWSVPGDSYEQYF
TRBJ2-1 once TRBD2 TRBV4-2 TGTGCCAGCAGCCAAGATCTTGCGGGAGGGTGGGGTGAGCAGTTCTTC CASSQDLAGGWGEQFF
TRBJ1-2 . TRBD1 TRBV7-9 TGTGCCAGCAGCTTGGACGACAGGGTTAACTATGGCTACACCTTC CASSLDDRVNYGYTF
TRBJ2-2 . . TRBV9 TGTGCCAGCAGCGTACGTGGCAGAACGAACACCGGGGAGCTGTTTTTT CASSVRGRTNTGELFF
TRBJ2-4 few TRBD1 TRBV19 TGTGCCAGTAGACCCAAACACCCGACAGGGGACATTCAGTACTTC CASRPKHPTGDIQYF